At least ten counts were recorded for the clone carrying this T cell receptor (beta chain). As yet, its antigen is unknown. This sample was included in a study of T cells after yellow fever vaccination. General study findings and limits: The study re-detected most primary-vaccination clones after the booster (about 95% CD4, 80% to 90% CD8). Shared CD4/CD8 clonotypes were a small share, likely from convergent recombination.

V lost 3 bases and J lost 5; bases outside the gene matches: 7. This CDR3 comprises 15 residues. It was through 5'RACE template switching that TCR cDNA was made, with a universal primer site and UMIs added. TCRdb reanalysed the 5' RACE reads using MiXCR and keeps one entry per CDR3 protein. The sample lists a few hundred thousand distinct CDR3 sequences, more than 9% occurring once. Specimen: PBMCs, collected on the day of the first yellow fever vaccination. The chain combines TRBV12-3 or TRBV12-4 with TRBJ2-5; TRBD1 matches 9 bases. This TCR was sampled from a man aged 18 to 29 who received the YFV17D yellow fever vaccine. The chain's CDR3 is CASSFSGDREETQYF. The CDR3 nucleotides are TGTGCCAGCAGTTTTTCGGGGGACAGGGAGGAGACCCAGTACTTC.